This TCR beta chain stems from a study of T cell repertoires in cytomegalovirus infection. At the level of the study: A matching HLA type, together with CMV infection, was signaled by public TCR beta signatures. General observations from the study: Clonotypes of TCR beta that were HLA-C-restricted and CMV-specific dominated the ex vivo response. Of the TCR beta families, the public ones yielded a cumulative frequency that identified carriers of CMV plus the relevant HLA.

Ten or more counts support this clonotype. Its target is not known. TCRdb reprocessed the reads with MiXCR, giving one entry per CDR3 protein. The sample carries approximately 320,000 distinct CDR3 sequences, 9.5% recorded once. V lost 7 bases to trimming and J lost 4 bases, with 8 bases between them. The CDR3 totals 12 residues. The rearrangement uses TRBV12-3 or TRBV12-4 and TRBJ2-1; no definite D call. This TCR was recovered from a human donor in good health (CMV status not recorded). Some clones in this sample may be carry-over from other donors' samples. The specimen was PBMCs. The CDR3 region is CASTLSYNEQFF. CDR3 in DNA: TGTGCCAGCACCCTTAGTTACAATGAGCAGTTCTTC.